A single sample is the source of the 30 T cell receptor beta chains below, sequenced in a study of blood T cell repertoires in COVID-19. Profiled with immunoSEQ multiplex PCR; TCRdb holds only in-frame clones, not every one. Among around 500,000 clones listed, roughly 90% were seen once. The sequenced material came from PBMCs or T cells enriched from blood (not recorded which). The source is a woman aged 40 to 55 who had recovered from COVID-19.

This sequence joins TRBV18 and TRBJ1-1, with 8 bases identical to TRBD1. Germline V CDR1 and CDR2: KGHSH, LQKENI. The CDR3 spans 14 residues. J gave up 2 bases and V 5 bases, and 4 bases lay outside the gene matches. CDR3 sequence: CASSRQGSNTEAFF. The CDR3, as DNA: TGTGCCAGCTCAAGACAGGGGAGTAACACTGAAGCTTTCTTT.

This clone was detected once. The CDR3 DNA reads as TGTGCCAGCAGCTTAGGCGCGGGGGGCAATGAGCAGTTCTTC. It specifies CASSLGAGGNEQFF. The chain links TRBV7-2 to TRBJ2-1; 8 bases map to TRBD2. V was clipped by 1 base and J by 6 bases; unmatched bases: 2. The CDR3 has 14 amino acids. Germline V lookup: CDR1 SGHTA, CDR2 FQGNSA. The variable domain in full, with the rest retrieved from reference TRBV7-2 and TRBJ2-1, is GAGVSQSPSNKVTEKGKDVELRCDPISGHTALYWYRQSLGQGLEFLIYFQGNSAPDKSGLPSDRFSAERTGGSVSTLTIQRTQQEDSAVYLCASSLGAGGNEQFFGPGTRLTVL.

V gene TRBV18 combines with J gene TRBJ2-7; D possibly corresponds to TRBD2 (5 bases). The CDR3 runs to 13 residues. The ends were cut back, 4 bases at V and 3 bases at J, with 10 bases in the middle. Germline V gene data show CDR1 as KGHSH and CDR2 as LQKENI. The DNA of the CDR3 is TGTGCCAGCTCACTTTCTGGAGGCTACGAGCAGTACTTC. It specifies CASSLSGGYEQYF. Complete variable domain (other parts from reference TRBV18 and TRBJ2-7): NAGVMQNPRHLVRRRGQEARLRCSPMKGHSHVYWYRQLPEEGLKFMVYLQKENIIDESGMPKERFSAEFPKEGPSILRIQQVVRGDSAAYFCASSLSGGYEQYFGPGTRLTVT.

As to this clone: A read error may produce the germline difference seen at one junction end. The chain couples TRBV29-1 to TRBJ2-7; 14 nucleotides match TRBD2. Germline V gives CDR1 SQVTM, CDR2 ANQGSEA. The CDR3 is 14 residues long. The CDR3 DNA reads as TGCAGCGTTGAAGATCGAGGACTAGCGGGAGGACTCGCCTTC. As protein: CSVEDRGLAGGLAF.

The rearrangement uses TRBV5-5 and TRBJ2-5; 10 bases map to TRBD2. The trim removed 1 base at V and 2 bases at J, leaving 2 bases unmatched. This CDR3 has 15 amino acids. Per the germline V gene, CDR1 is SGHKS and CDR2 is YYEKEE (reference sequence). DNA for the CDR3: TGTGCCAGCAGCTTGACTAGCGGGGCTCAAGAGACCCAGTACTTC. Translating it yields CASSLTSGAQETQYF.

This chain links TRBV5-6 with TRBJ2-7; TRBD1 matches at 11 bases. J gave up 6 bases and V 3 bases, and 11 bases lay outside the gene matches. The CDR3 length is 16 residues. Germline values: CDR1 SGHDT, CDR2 YYEEEE. The CDR3 region is CASSSGIGQGASEQYF. The CDR3 DNA reads as TGTGCCAGCAGCTCGGGGATCGGACAGGGGGCGTCCGAGCAGTACTTC. The full variable domain, completed using reference TRBV5-6 and TRBJ2-7, is DAGVTQSPTHLIKTRGQQVTLRCSPKSGHDTVSWYQQALGQGPQFIFQYYEEEERQRGNFPDRFSGHQFPNYSSELNVNALLLGDSALYLCASSSGIGQGASEQYFGPGTRLTVT.

The rearrangement joins TRBV11-2 to TRBJ1-2; maybe TRBD1 (6 bases). CDR3 length: 11 amino acids. V gave up 6 bases and J gave up 7 bases, with 9 bases separating them. Germline lookup yields CDR1 SGHAT and CDR2 FQNNGV. CDR3 in DNA: TGTGCCAGCAGTACCAGGGGTGGCTACACCTTC. Its protein product is CASSTRGGYTF.

The chain has TRBV5-8 and TRBJ2-3; no clear D gene. V shed 6 bases and J shed 6 bases, with 11 bases lying between them. Per germline, CDR1 SGHTS and CDR2 YDEGEE. The CDR3 has 12 amino acids. This chain's CDR3 is CASTPLGDTQYF. The CDR3 DNA is TGTGCCAGCACCCCGCTCGGGGATACGCAGTATTTT.

CDR3 DNA: TGCAGCGTTGAAGATGCGAAAACAGGGAGTACCGGGGAGCTGTTTTTT. It is translated as CSVEDAKTGSTGELFF. The chain combines TRBV29-1 with TRBJ2-2; tentatively, D is TRBD1 (6 bases). Germline CDR1 SQVTM, CDR2 ANQGSEA. With 0 bases removed from V and 5 bases from J, the gap between germline ends came to 16 bases. CDR3 length: 16 residues.

This clone was counted only a few times. This sequence joins TRBV19 and TRBJ2-7; 11 nucleotides agree with TRBD2. CDR3 length: 19 amino acids. Germline values: CDR1 LNHDA, CDR2 SQIVND (reference sequence). The junction had 19 bases not matched to a gene; V was cut back by 5 bases and J by 4 bases. This CDR3 reads CASSWRADGPLAGAYEQYF. DNA of the CDR3: TGTGCCAGTAGTTGGAGAGCGGATGGACCACTAGCGGGAGCGTACGAGCAGTACTTC.

This clone was observed a single time. The chain employs TRBV30 and TRBJ2-7; no reliable D call. V lost 3 bases to trimming and J lost 0 bases, with 12 bases between them. The CDR3 runs 14 residues. Germline CDR1 is GTSNPN and CDR2 is SVGIG (reference sequence). CDR3 residues: CAWRDLRSSYEQYF. The CDR3 coding sequence is TGTGCCTGGAGGGATCTTAGGAGCTCCTACGAGCAGTACTTC.

The genes are TRBV11-3 and TRBJ2-1; 8 bases fit TRBD2. V shed 1 base, J shed 5 bases, and the junction held 4 bases outside the gene matches. CDR3 length: 15 amino acids. CDR1 is SGHNT, CDR2 YENEEA, per germline. The CDR3 coding sequence is TGTGCCAGCAGCTTAGGGCTAGCGGGCCACAATGAGCAGTTCTTC. Translated: CASSLGLAGHNEQFF.

The chain joins TRBV11-2 to TRBJ2-7; TRBD2 aligns across 7 bases. Germline lookup yields CDR1 SGHAT and CDR2 FQNNGV. CDR3 length: 13 residues. The trim removed 3 bases at V and 6 bases at J, leaving 5 bases unmatched. Here the CDR3 DNA reads TGTGCCAGCAGCTTGACTAGCCAGCTCGAGCAGTACTTC. As protein: CASSLTSQLEQYF.

This chain connects TRBV19 to TRBJ1-5; D might be TRBD1 (5 bases). Germline values: CDR1 LNHDA, CDR2 SQIVND (reference sequence). The CDR3 runs 13 residues. The V and J ends lost 11 bases and 2 bases respectively, with 13 bases between them. DNA for the CDR3: TGTGCCGGGGCAGGTCCGGGCAATCAGCCCCAGCATTTT. It specifies CAGAGPGNQPQHF. Drawing the rest from reference TRBV19 and TRBJ1-5, the complete variable domain is DGGITQSPKYLFRKEGQNVTLSCEQNLNHDAMYWYRQDPGQGLRLIYYSQIVNDFQKGDIAEGYSVSREKKESFPLTVTSAQKNPTAFYLCAGAGPGNQPQHFGDGTRLSIL.

The chain carries TRBV27 and TRBJ2-2, with 11 bases fitting TRBD2. The CDR3 runs to 16 residues. V was clipped by 4 bases and J by 5 bases; unmatched bases: 6. Germline V lookup: CDR1 MNHEY, CDR2 SMNVEV (reference sequence). The CDR3 is CASSSIAGGPTGELFF. The CDR3 DNA follows: TGTGCCAGCAGTTCTATAGCGGGAGGGCCGACCGGGGAGCTGTTTTTT.

The gene calls are TRBV14 and TRBJ1-1, with 9 bases aligning to TRBD1. The CDR3 contains 15 residues. Germline V lookup: CDR1 SGHDN, CDR2 FVKESK. Trimming took 2 bases from V and 2 from J; bases not matched to a gene: 3. The CDR3 protein is CASSQWGQGNTEAFF. Here the CDR3 DNA reads TGTGCCAGCAGCCAATGGGGACAGGGAAACACTGAAGCTTTCTTT.

The J gene is TRBJ2-1, the V gene TRBV19; 7 bases map to TRBD1. V was clipped by 7 bases and J by 8 bases; unmatched bases: 14. This CDR3 is 15 amino acids long. CDR1 is LNHDA, CDR2 SQIVND, per germline (reference sequence). The CDR3 DNA reads TGTGCCAGTATGGGAGCAGGGGGTCTCCGTGATGAGCAGTTCTTC. This encodes CASMGAGGLRDEQFF.

This clone occurred a few times. The genes are TRBV7-2 and TRBJ2-3, with D maybe TRBD2 (5 bases). The CDR3 is 14 residues long. Germline loops: CDR1 SGHTA, CDR2 FQGNSA. The V gene lost 1 base and the J gene lost 6 bases, with 11 bases spanning the gap. CDR3 coding DNA: TGTGCCAGCAGCTTAGAGAGGGCCGAGGATACGCAGTATTTT. It encodes CASSLERAEDTQYF.

This clone was seen just once. The chain links TRBV6-5 to TRBJ1-1; TRBD1 aligns across 7 bases. The CDR3 is 16 amino acids. In germline, CDR1 is MNHEY, CDR2 SVGAGI. V dropped 0 bases and J dropped 0; count of bases not matched to a gene: 4. CDR3 sequence: CASSYSPGTVNTEAFF. The CDR3 nucleotides read TGTGCCAGCAGTTACTCCCCCGGGACAGTGAACACTGAAGCTTTCTTT.

A single count supports this clone. The gene calls are TRBV25-1 and TRBJ2-7, with 9 bases aligning to TRBD1. Germline-derived CDR1 and CDR2 are MGHDK and SYGVNS. The CDR3 covers 16 residues. The ends lost 4 bases at V and 2 bases at J; junction bases unmatched: 9. Here the CDR3 DNA reads TGTGCCAGCAGTGGGTTCCCGGGACAGGGCACCTACGAGCAGTACTTC. Protein product: CASSGFPGQGTYEQYF.

The chain links TRBV10-2 to TRBJ2-1, with 14 bases aligning to TRBD2. Germline CDR1 WSHSY, CDR2 SAAADI. The CDR3 sequence is 16 residues long. After removal of 7 bases from V and 7 bases from J, the junction contained 9 bases not matched to a gene. The CDR3 region is CASNALGTSGSNEQFF. CDR3 nucleotide sequence: TGCGCCAGCAACGCCCTCGGGACTAGCGGGAGTAATGAGCAGTTCTTC.

The chain couples TRBV29-1 to TRBJ1-5; D not resolved. Germline V CDR1 and CDR2: SQVTM, ANQGSEA. V was trimmed by 5 bases and J by 4 bases, leaving 18 bases between them. The CDR3 runs to 15 residues. The CDR3 loop is CSVSTDAQRNQPQHF. The CDR3, as DNA: TGCAGCGTTAGTACCGATGCACAGAGAAATCAGCCCCAGCATTTT.

The rearrangement links TRBV29-1 to TRBJ1-5; D might be TRBD1 (5 bases). This CDR3 contains 13 residues. Trimming removed 4 bases at V and 3 bases at J, with 10 bases between. CDR1 SQVTM and CDR2 ANQGSEA come from the germline V gene. As DNA, the CDR3 is TGCAGCGTTGGCAGGGACTTCAATCAGCCCCAGCATTTT. This gives the protein CSVGRDFNQPQHF.

This clone was detected only once. The rearrangement joins TRBV20-1 to TRBJ2-1; the D gene is possibly TRBD2 (6 bases). The CDR3 has 11 residues. V was shortened by 3 bases and J by 8 bases, with 8 bases between the two germline ends. Germline CDR1 and CDR2: DFQATT and SNEGSKA (reference sequence). CDR3 nucleotides: TGCAGTGCTAGGGGGGGACATGAGCAGTTCTTC. This codes for CSARGGHEQFF.

This chain joins TRBV7-2 and TRBJ2-1; the match to TRBD2 covers 7 bases. Germline V gene sequence: CDR1 SGHTA, CDR2 FQGNSA. V shed 2 bases and J 9 bases; nucleotides not matched to a gene: 7. This CDR3 has 14 amino acids. The DNA of the CDR3 is TGTGCCAGCAGCTTAACAGCGGGACGGGGTGAGCAGTTCTTC. Translated: CASSLTAGRGEQFF.

The gene calls are TRBV27 and TRBJ2-2; D not certain. CDR3 size: 11 residues. Germline V gives CDR1 MNHEY, CDR2 SMNVEV (reference sequence). V gave up 5 bases and J gave up 6 bases, with 4 bases separating them. The CDR3 bases are TGTGCCAGCAGTCGGTCCGGGGAGCTGTTTTTT. Residues: CASSRSGELFF.

This clone was found a few times. The chain uses TRBV7-2 and TRBJ2-7; tentatively, D is TRBD2 (5 bases). The CDR3 loop spans 13 amino acids. V gave up 2 bases and J gave up 3 bases, with 8 bases separating them. Germline values: CDR1 SGHTA, CDR2 FQGNSA. The CDR3 loop is CASSLMRDYEQYF. DNA of the CDR3: TGTGCCAGCAGCTTAATGAGGGACTACGAGCAGTACTTC.

This clone was detected only a few times. V and J are TRBV5-1 and TRBJ2-2; TRBD2 aligns across 10 bases. The germline gives CDR1 SGHRS, CDR2 YFSETQ. This CDR3 has 18 residues. V gave up 0 bases and J gave up 2 bases; unmatched junction bases: 7. CDR3 coding DNA: TGCGCCAGCAGCTTGGCTTTCGTAGCGGGAGGAAACACCGGGGAGCTGTTTTTT. Protein sequence: CASSLAFVAGGNTGELFF.

V is TRBV29-1 and J is TRBJ2-7; 9 bases fit TRBD1. The CDR3 is made up of 14 amino acids. The germline V gene has CDR1 SQVTM and CDR2 ANQGSEA. J lost 0 bases, V lost 4 bases, and 4 bases had no gene match. CDR3 region: CSVVGTGSSYEQYF. DNA of the CDR3: TGCAGCGTTGTGGGGACAGGGAGCTCCTACGAGCAGTACTTC.

This chain uses TRBV9 with TRBJ2-7, with TRBD2 matching 10 bases. CDR1 SGDLS and CDR2 YYNGEE come from the germline V gene. The CDR3 is made up of 15 amino acids. The J segment lost 3 bases and the V segment lost 7 bases, leaving 10 bases of the junction unmatched. CDR3 in DNA: TGTGCCAGCGGGACGGGACTAGCGAGTTTCTACGAGCAGTACTTC. Its translation is CASGTGLASFYEQYF.